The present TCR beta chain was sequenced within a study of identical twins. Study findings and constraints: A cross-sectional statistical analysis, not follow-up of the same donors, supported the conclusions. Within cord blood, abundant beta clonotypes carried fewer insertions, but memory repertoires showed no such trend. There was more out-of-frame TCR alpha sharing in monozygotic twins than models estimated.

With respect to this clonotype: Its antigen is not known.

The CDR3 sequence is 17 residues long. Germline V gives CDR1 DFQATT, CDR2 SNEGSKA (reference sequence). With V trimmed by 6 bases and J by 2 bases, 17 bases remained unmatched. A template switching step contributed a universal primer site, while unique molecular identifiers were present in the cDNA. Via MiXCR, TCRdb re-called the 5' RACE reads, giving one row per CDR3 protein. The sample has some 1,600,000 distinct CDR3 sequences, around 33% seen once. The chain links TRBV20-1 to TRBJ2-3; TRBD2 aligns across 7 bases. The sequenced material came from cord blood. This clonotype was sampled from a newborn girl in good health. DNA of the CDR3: TGCAGTGCCACCGCTTCGGGTTCCGGGAGGAACACAGATACGCAGTATTTT. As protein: CSATASGSGRNTDTQYF.